The source of this T cell receptor beta chain is a study of technical replicates of blood from several donors. CDR3 size: 13 residues. Between the trimmed V and J ends, which lost 5 bases and 6 bases, there was a span of 11 bases. The germline V gene has CDR1 MNHNS and CDR2 SASEGT. This clone was seen just once. Clones were sequenced by immunoSEQ multiplex PCR, and TCRdb holds only the in-frame ones, with some missing. The data hold 50,000 or so clones, with more than 85% observed a single time. The sequence came from a human donor in good health. Some clones in this sample may be carry-over from other donors' samples. The sample consisted of PBMCs. This chain links TRBV6-1 with TRBJ1-5; D might be TRBD1 (5 bases). CDR3: CASSFGGVQPQHF. In nucleotides, the CDR3 is TGTGCCAGCAGTTTCGGGGGGGTTCAGCCCCAGCATTTT.